This paragraph reports one T cell receptor (beta chain). TCRdb's table, derived via immunoSEQ multiplex PCR, lists solely in-frame clones and lacks some. The data show just under 150,000 clones, more than 85% seen once. This sample is part of a study of control samples from healthy donors and cancer patients. V was trimmed by 0 bases and J by 0 bases, leaving 18 bases between them. CDR1 LNHNV and CDR2 YYDKDF come from the germline V gene (reference sequence). This CDR3 region has 20 residues. The chain employs TRBV15 and TRBJ2-6; D is possibly TRBD1 (5 bases). Sequencing used blood. This receptor was taken from a man aged 30 to 45 in good health. The CDR3 nucleotides are TGTGCCACCAGCAGAGATGGGTTAGCCAGGGTAAACTCTGGGGCCAACGTCCTGACTTTC. Residues: CATSRDGLARVNSGANVLTF.